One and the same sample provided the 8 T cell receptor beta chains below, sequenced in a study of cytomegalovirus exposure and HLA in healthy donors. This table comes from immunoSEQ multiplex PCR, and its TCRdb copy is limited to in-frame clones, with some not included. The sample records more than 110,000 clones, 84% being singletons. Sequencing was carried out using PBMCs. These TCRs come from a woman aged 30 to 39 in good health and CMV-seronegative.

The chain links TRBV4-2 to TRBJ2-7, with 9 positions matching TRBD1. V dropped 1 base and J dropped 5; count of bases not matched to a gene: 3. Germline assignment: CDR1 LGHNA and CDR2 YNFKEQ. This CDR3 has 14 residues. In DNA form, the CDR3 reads TGTGCCAGCAGCCAAGGGACAGGGGTTGACGAGCAGTACTTC. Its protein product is CASSQGTGVDEQYF.

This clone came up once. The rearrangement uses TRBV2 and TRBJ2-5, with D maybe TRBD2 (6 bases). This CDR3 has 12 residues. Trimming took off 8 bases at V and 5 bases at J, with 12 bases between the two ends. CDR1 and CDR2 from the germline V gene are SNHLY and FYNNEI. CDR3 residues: CASQRSGETQYF. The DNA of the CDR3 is TGTGCCAGCCAACGGAGCGGGGAGACCCAGTACTTC.

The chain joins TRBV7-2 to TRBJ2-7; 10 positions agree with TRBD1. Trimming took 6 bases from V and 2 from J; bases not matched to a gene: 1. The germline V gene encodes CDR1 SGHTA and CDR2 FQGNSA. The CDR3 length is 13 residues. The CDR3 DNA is TGTGCCAGCAGGGGACAGGGGACCTACGAGCAGTACTTC. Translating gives CASRGQGTYEQYF.

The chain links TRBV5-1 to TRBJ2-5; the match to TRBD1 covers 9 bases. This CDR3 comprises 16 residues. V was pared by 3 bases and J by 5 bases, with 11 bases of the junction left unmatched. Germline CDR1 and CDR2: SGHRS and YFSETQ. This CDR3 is CASSSVPGQGWETQYF. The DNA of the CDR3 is TGCGCCAGCAGCTCCGTCCCGGGACAGGGATGGGAGACCCAGTACTTC.

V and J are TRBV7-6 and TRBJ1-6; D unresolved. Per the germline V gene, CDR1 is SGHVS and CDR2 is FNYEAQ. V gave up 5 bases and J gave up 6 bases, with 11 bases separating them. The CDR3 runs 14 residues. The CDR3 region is CASSPVEGNSPLHF. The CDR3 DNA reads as TGTGCCAGCAGCCCGGTGGAGGGTAATTCACCCCTCCACTTT.

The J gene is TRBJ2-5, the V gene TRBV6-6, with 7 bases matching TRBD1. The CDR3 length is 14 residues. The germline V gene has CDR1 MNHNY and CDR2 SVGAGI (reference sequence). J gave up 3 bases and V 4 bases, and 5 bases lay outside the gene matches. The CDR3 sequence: CASSSGTAKETQYF. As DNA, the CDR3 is TGTGCCAGCAGTTCCGGGACAGCTAAAGAGACCCAGTACTTC.

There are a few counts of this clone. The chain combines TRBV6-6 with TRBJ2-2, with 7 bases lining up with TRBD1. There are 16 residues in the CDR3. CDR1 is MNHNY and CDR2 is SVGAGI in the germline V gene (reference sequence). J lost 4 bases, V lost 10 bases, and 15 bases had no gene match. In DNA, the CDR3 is TGTGCCACCCCCCAAGGAACAGGGGTAGGCACCGGGGAGCTGTTTTTT. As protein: CATPQGTGVGTGELFF.

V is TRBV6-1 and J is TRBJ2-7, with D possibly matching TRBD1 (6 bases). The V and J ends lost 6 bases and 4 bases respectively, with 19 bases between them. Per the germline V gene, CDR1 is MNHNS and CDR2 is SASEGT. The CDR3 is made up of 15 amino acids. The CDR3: CASSVLGTTLYEQYF. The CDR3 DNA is TGTGCCAGCAGCGTTTTGGGGACAACTCTATACGAGCAGTACTTC.